The 18 T cell receptor beta chains given below trace back to one sample, sequenced in a study of blood T cell repertoires in COVID-19. Measured with immunoSEQ multiplex PCR; TCRdb has only the in-frame clones, and not every one. The sample holds 280,000 or so clones; approximately 85% are singletons and the top ten take about 9.8%. Sequencing was done on a sample of peripheral blood. Source of these receptors: a man younger than 35 with active or convalescent COVID-19.

The V and J genes are TRBV2 and TRBJ1-4; D may be TRBD1 (5 bases). The CDR3 totals 19 residues. Trimming removed 0 bases from V and 1 base from J, with 18 bases in between. Germline values: CDR1 SNHLY, CDR2 FYNNEI. CDR3 nucleotides: TGTGCCAGCAGTGAAGCAGTTCCAAACATTCAGGGAACTAATGAAAAACTGTTTTTT. It encodes CASSEAVPNIQGTNEKLFF. The complete variable domain, with remaining parts taken from reference TRBV2 and TRBJ1-4, reads EPEVTQTPSHQVTQMGQEVILRCVPISNHLYFYWYRQILGQKVEFLVSFYNNEISEKSEIFDDQFSVERPDGSNFTLKIRSTKLEDSAMYFCASSEAVPNIQGTNEKLFFGSGTQLSVL.

The chain carries TRBV10-2 and TRBJ2-5; a possible D gene is TRBD2 (6 bases). Trimming cost V 4 bases and J 1 base, with 16 bases left between them. The CDR3 is 16 residues long. The germline V gene encodes CDR1 WSHSY and CDR2 SAAADI. The DNA of the CDR3 is TGCGCCAGCAGTGGACCCTCCCGGGGGTCCCAAGAGACCCAGTACTTC. Its protein is CASSGPSRGSQETQYF.

The rearrangement links TRBV15 to TRBJ2-1; TRBD2 matches 9 bases. The CDR3 loop spans 16 amino acids. V lost 3 bases and J lost 2; bases outside the gene matches: 5. Germline values: CDR1 LNHNV, CDR2 YYDKDF (reference sequence). CDR3 DNA: TGTGCCACCAGCAGGGATAGGACTAGCGCCTACAATGAGCAGTTCTTC. Translated, it gives CATSRDRTSAYNEQFF.

This chain links TRBV27 with TRBJ1-5; a weak D match, TRBD1 (5 bases). Germline CDR1 is MNHEY and CDR2 is SMNVEV (reference sequence). Trimming took 6 bases from V and 0 from J, leaving 6 bases between them. The CDR3 contains 13 residues. In DNA form, the CDR3 reads TGTGCCAGCAGGCAGGGTAGCAATCAGCCCCAGCATTTT. Translation gives CASRQGSNQPQHF.

The gene calls are TRBV29-1 and TRBJ2-1, with D possibly being TRBD2 (6 bases). Per germline, CDR1 SQVTM and CDR2 ANQGSEA. Deletions cut 6 bases from V and 1 base from J, with 13 bases between. The CDR3 contains 14 residues. CDR3 sequence (DNA): TGCAGCGTGCGGGGACCGGGATCCTACAATGAGCAGTTCTTC. Its protein is CSVRGPGSYNEQFF.

This rearrangement joins TRBV7-2 to TRBJ1-6, with a possible D match to TRBD1 (5 bases). The CDR3 runs 15 residues. Deletions cut 3 bases from V and 6 bases from J, with 12 bases between. Germline assignment: CDR1 SGHTA and CDR2 FQGNSA. CDR3 region: CASSFQGSGNSPLHF. The CDR3 DNA sequence: TGTGCCAGCAGCTTTCAGGGTTCGGGTAATTCACCCCTCCACTTT.

This clone appeared a few times. The chain recombines TRBV4-1 with TRBJ2-2, with D tentatively TRBD2 (5 bases). Deletions cut 6 bases from V and 4 bases from J, with 12 bases between. The CDR3 has 14 amino acids. Germline-derived CDR1 and CDR2 are MGHRA and YSYEKL. CDR3 DNA sequence: TGCGCCAGCAGAATACTAGGCGGCACCGGGGAGCTGTTTTTT. It codes for CASRILGGTGELFF.

The chain carries TRBV5-1 and TRBJ1-4; 8 bases align to TRBD1. J gave up 6 bases and V 3 bases, and 4 bases lay outside the gene matches. The CDR3 consists of 14 residues. Germline values: CDR1 SGHRS, CDR2 YFSETQ. The CDR3 coding sequence is TGCGCCAGCAGCTCCACAGGGGGTGATGAAAAACTGTTTTTT. Translated: CASSSTGGDEKLFF.

This clone was seen just once. In nucleotides, the CDR3 is TGTGCCAGCAGTCTATTGAGCCTAACCACCTCTGGAAACACCATATATTTT. Protein: CASSLLSLTTSGNTIYF. The rearrangement joins TRBV3-1 (or the pseudogene TRBV3-2) to TRBJ1-3; D is unresolved. Germline V gene sequence: CDR1 LGHDT, CDR2 YNNKEL (reference sequence). V was clipped by 6 bases and J by 0 bases, with 18 bases between them. The CDR3 is made up of 17 amino acids.

The count of this clone is one. CDR3 protein: CASSPRDRGKFLGTEAFF. CDR3 nucleotide sequence: TGTGCCAGCAGCCCCCGGGACAGGGGGAAGTTTTTAGGCACTGAAGCTTTCTTT. J is TRBJ1-1 and V is TRBV9, with 11 bases matching TRBD1. Germline values: CDR1 SGDLS, CDR2 YYNGEE. With 4 bases clipped from V and 4 bases from J, the junction kept 15 bases outside the gene matches. The CDR3 loop spans 18 amino acids.

This chain connects TRBV6-4 to TRBJ2-3; D unclear. The V gene's germline CDR1 is MRHNA and CDR2 SNTAGT. Deletions cut 6 bases from V and 4 bases from J, with 11 bases between. The length of the CDR3 is 13 residues. CDR3 residues: CASSDQSADTQYF. CDR3 coding DNA: TGTGCCAGCAGCGACCAGTCTGCAGATACGCAGTATTTT.

The V call is TRBV7-9, the J call TRBJ2-1; no definite D call. V dropped 0 bases and J dropped 5 bases, with 8 bases sitting between them. CDR1 is SEHNR, CDR2 FQNEAQ, per germline (reference sequence). The CDR3 is 14 residues long. The CDR3 coding sequence is TGTGCCAGCAGCTTAGCGAACAGAAACAATGAGCAGTTCTTC. The encoded protein is CASSLANRNNEQFF.

This clone was counted a single time. The V gene is TRBV5-5, the J gene TRBJ2-5; possibly TRBD2 for D (5 bases). V gave up 5 bases and J gave up 7 bases, with 21 bases separating them. The CDR3 consists of 15 residues. From germline, CDR1 is SGHKS and CDR2 YYEKEE (reference sequence). CDR3 sequence (DNA): TGTGCCAGCAGTGGAGGCTCCTCCATTAGTGGGACCCAGTACTTC. Translated, it gives CASSGGSSISGTQYF.

The chain couples TRBV18 to TRBJ1-2; weak D call: TRBD1 (6 bases). This CDR3 has 15 amino acids. The V gene's germline CDR1 is KGHSH and CDR2 LQKENI. V was trimmed by 3 bases and J by 4 bases, leaving 15 bases between them. In DNA form, the CDR3 reads TGTGCCAGCTCACCTCGGGCCGACAGGCCCTATGGCTACACCTTC. This sequence encodes CASSPRADRPYGYTF.

V and J are TRBV4-1 and TRBJ2-2, with D hard to call. The CDR3 extends over 14 amino acids. Germline V CDR1 and CDR2: MGHRA, YSYEKL. The V and J ends lost 4 bases and 5 bases respectively, with 11 bases between them. The CDR3 sequence is CASSPLMWTGELFF. The CDR3 region has the DNA TGCGCCAGCAGCCCGCTAATGTGGACCGGGGAGCTGTTTTTT.

The gene calls are TRBV21-1 and TRBJ2-3; the D call of TRBD1 is as the table states it, not checked on the DNA. TRBV21-1 is a recognized pseudogene. The CDR3 is made up of 16 amino acids. DNA of the CDR3: TGTGCCAGCAGCAAACCGAGGACAGGGTGCACAGATACGCAGTATTTT. This encodes CASSKPRTGCTDTQYF.

This chain uses TRBV5-6 with TRBJ2-2; 7 bases fit TRBD1. The CDR3 loop spans 14 amino acids. Losses at the gene ends were 3 bases for V and 4 bases for J; bases not matched to a gene: 3. The germline gives CDR1 SGHDT, CDR2 YYEEEE. The DNA for the CDR3 is TGTGCCAGCAGCTGGGACAGAACCACCGGGGAGCTGTTTTTT. As protein: CASSWDRTTGELFF.

This chain connects TRBV6-5 to TRBJ2-7; D may be TRBD1 (5 bases). The CDR3 extends over 13 amino acids. Germline loops: CDR1 MNHEY, CDR2 SVGAGI. Trimming took off 6 bases at V and 2 bases at J, with 11 bases between the two ends. CDR3: CASRDTLTYEQYF. DNA for the CDR3: TGTGCCAGCAGGGACACCTTAACCTACGAGCAGTACTTC.